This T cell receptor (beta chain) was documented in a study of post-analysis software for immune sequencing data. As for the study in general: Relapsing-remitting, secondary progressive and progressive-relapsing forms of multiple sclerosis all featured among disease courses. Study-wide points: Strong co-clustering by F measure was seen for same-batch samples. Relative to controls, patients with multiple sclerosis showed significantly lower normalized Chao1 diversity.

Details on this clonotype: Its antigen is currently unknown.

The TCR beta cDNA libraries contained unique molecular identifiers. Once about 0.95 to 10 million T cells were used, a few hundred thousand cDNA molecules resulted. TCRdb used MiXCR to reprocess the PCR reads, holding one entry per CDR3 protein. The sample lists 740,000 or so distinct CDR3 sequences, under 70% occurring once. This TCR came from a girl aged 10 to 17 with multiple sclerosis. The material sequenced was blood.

This chain's CDR3 is CASSFKGGPESDTQYF. CDR3 coding DNA: TGTGCCAGCAGCTTCAAGGGGGGCCCTGAATCAGATACGCAGTATTTT. This chain joins TRBV4-2 and TRBJ2-3, with D perhaps given as TRBD1 or TRBD2 (6 bases each). Germline values: CDR1 LGHNA, CDR2 YNFKEQ. The CDR3 sequence is 16 residues long. V was shortened by 5 bases and J by 4 bases, with 19 bases between the two germline ends.